This T cell receptor beta chain was identified in a study of a mutant IDH1 vaccine in newly diagnosed glioma (dated by TCRdb to 2020 to 2022). Study-wide context: Vaccination was initiated 4-6 weeks after radiotherapy alone, or concurrently with temozolomide cycles in the chemotherapy-containing groups. Visit V12 was the week-35 safety follow-up and visit V13 was the week-47 end of study. Before enrollment, patients had received standard therapy of radiotherapy alone, temozolomide alone, or radiochemotherapy with temozolomide; most received the combination. Peripheral blood was drawn at six visits: V03 (baseline), V05, V07, V10, V12 and V13. The roughly 32 treated patients were approximately 62% male and roughly 40% female, with a mean age of approximately 40 years. For exploratory analyses, longitudinal TCRB deep sequencing was carried out in roughly 23 treated patients wherever samples were available. General conclusions and limits of the study: Changes in the top peripheral T cell clonotypes picked up by TCRB sequencing did not appear to be linked to pseudoprogression. Availability determined which PBMC samples were chosen for TCRB deep sequencing. The authors stated that sample limitations prevented analyses of patient blood samples from being reproduced. Immune responses induced by the vaccine were seen in over 90% of patients across multiple MHC alleles.

The sample's time point, from its label and the paper: week 47, end of study. Each vaccine dose was 300 ug of a 20-mer mutant IDH1 peptide in Montanide, given subcutaneously with topical imiquimod. Across visits V03 through V10, patients got a total of eight vaccinations, given in weeks 1, 3, 5, 7, 11, 15, 19 and 23. Newly diagnosed WHO grade 3 or 4 IDH1-mutant astrocytomas showing loss of nuclear ATRX were present in the donors. The samples were drawn from NOA16, a multicentre, single-arm, open-label phase I trial in Germany that tested a mutant IDH1 peptide vaccine in humans for the first time. Genomic DNA for TCRB sequencing was extracted from EDTA blood using the DNeasy Blood and Tissue Kit. Trimming takes 4 bases from V and 6 bases from J, and the germline ends sit 17 bases apart. Measured from the cysteine to the phenylalanine, the CDR3 is 14 residues long. The entry retains the CDR3 DNA only, 42 bases that are in frame from base 1. Taken from the germline V gene (reference sequence), the CDR1 and CDR2 loops are SGHNT and YYREEE.

Turning to this clone: The specificity of this receptor is unknown. Base qualities are not recorded, but no much larger clone differs from it by a single base.

The library came from the immunoSEQ multiplex PCR assay. Following the manufacturer's protocol, the hsTCRB Kit was used to amplify rearranged TCR beta chain sequences. An Illumina MiSeq was used to sequence the TCRB libraries. In the original analysis: The proprietary platform of the kit vendor was used for demultiplexing, trimming and gene mapping. TCRdb obtained this table from immuneACCESS and retained in-frame rearrangements with V and J assigned. These tables miss some clones; where compared with another copy, unresolved V genes account for less than half of the shortfall, and the remainder is unexplained. The V and J calls and clone size were taken over from that table, and D and trimming were inferred from the DNA. In this sample the table shows 75,000 to 95,000 clones, around nine tenths of which occur a single time. The top ten hold 0.77% of the sample.

The source is a woman aged 45-59 years with glioma. Source: PBMCs, taken from a glioma patient whose treatment included an IDH1 peptide vaccine. The sequence links TRBV5-4 to TRBJ2-7; a tentative D match to TRBD2 spans 6 bases. CDR3 loop: CASSHKVGGSEQYF. The DNA is TGTGCCAGCAGCCATAAGGTCGGGGGTTCCGAGCAGTACTTC. Reference TRBV5-4 and TRBJ2-7 proteins supply the regions before and after the CDR3; the full variable domain is: ETGVTQSPTHLIKTRGQQVTLRCSSQSGHNTVSWYQQALGQGPQFIFQYYREEENGRGNFPPRFSGLQFPNYSSELNVNALELDDSALYLCASSHKVGGSEQYFGPGTRLTVT.